This T cell receptor beta chain was documented in a study of PD-1 blockade in classical Hodgkin lymphoma. About the research overall: Nivolumab 3 mg/kg was given intravenously every 2 weeks.

Every patient was affected by relapse after autologous stem cell transplantation, while exposure to brentuximab vedotin was not uniform. With respect to this clone: Its target is unknown.

General study findings and limits: Newly diagnosed patients were said to have less baseline TCR diversity than healthy donors did. Diversity in CD4+ TCRs, unlike that measured in CD8+ TCRs, had risen significantly by C4D1. Complete responders' baseline diversity resembled that of newly diagnosed patients.

Trimming removed 1 base from V and 10 bases from J, with 11 bases in between. CDR1 and CDR2 from the germline V gene are SSHAT and FNYEAQ (reference sequence). The CDR3 length is 13 residues. Method: immunoSEQ multiplex PCR; TCRdb's copy keeps in-frame clones and lacks some. Here the sample spans approximately 52,000 clones, just under 75% being singletons. This chain links TRBV7-7 with TRBJ2-1, with a tentative D call TRBD1 (5 bases). The sequence derives from a human donor with classical Hodgkin lymphoma. The sequencing here drew on peripheral blood mononuclear cells (PBMCs), taken before the second cycle of nivolumab. Here the CDR3 reads CASSLDRSQEQFF. DNA of the CDR3: TGTGCCAGCAGCTTAGACAGGTCTCAGGAGCAGTTCTTC.